This T cell receptor (beta chain) appears in the sequencing data of a study of shared clonotypes between healthy human individuals. This table comes from immunoSEQ multiplex PCR, and its TCRdb copy is limited to in-frame clones, with some not included. The table includes approximately 2,000,000 clones, 85% to 95% detected once. The clonotype comes from a man aged 18 to 29 in good health. Some clones in this sample may be carry-over from other donors' samples. Sequencing used naive CD4+ T cells from PBMCs. Subset meaning: CD45RA+ positively selected.

The CDR3 loop reads CASSLAGGAGNQPQHF. The DNA for the CDR3 is TGTGCCAGCAGCTTAGCGGGGGGCGCGGGTAATCAGCCCCAGCATTTT. The chain employs TRBV7-2 and TRBJ1-5; D is possibly TRBD1 (6 bases). There are 16 residues in the CDR3. Germline V gene lookup returns CDR1 SGHTA and CDR2 FQGNSA. V lost 0 bases and J 4 bases, leaving 13 bases between the germline ends.